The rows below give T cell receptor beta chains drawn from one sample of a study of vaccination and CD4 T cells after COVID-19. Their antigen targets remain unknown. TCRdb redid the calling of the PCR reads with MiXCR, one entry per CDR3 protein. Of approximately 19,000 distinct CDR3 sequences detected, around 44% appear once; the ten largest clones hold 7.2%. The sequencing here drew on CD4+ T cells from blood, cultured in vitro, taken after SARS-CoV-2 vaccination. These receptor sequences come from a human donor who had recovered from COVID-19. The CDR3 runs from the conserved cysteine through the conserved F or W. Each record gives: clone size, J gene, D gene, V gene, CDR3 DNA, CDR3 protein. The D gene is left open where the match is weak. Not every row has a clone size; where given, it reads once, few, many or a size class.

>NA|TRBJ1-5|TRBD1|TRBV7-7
TGCGCCAGCAGCCAAGAGACAGGGATAGGTCAGCCCCAGCATTTT
CASSQETGIGQPQHF
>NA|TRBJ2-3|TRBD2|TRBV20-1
TGCAGTGCTAGAGCTGGAGCGGGAGGGCGGACAGATACGCAGTATTTT
CSARAGAGGRTDTQYF
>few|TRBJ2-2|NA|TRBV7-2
TGTGCCAGCAGCTTAGGGAACACCGGGGAGCTGTTTTTT
CASSLGNTGELFF
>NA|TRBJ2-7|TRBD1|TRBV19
TGTGCCAGTAGTGCCTGGGACAGAGGCTACGAGCAGTACTTC
CASSAWDRGYEQYF
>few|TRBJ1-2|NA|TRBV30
TGTGCCTGGAGTGTAGTGAGTCCTGTCTTC
CAWSVVSPVF
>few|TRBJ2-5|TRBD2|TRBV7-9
TGTGCCAGCAGCACCGCTAGCGGGAGGGCCAGGGAGACCCAGTACTTC
CASSTASGRARETQYF
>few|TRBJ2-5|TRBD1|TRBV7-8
TGTGCCAGCGGTCACAGGGGGCCCCAAGAGACCCAGTACTTC
CASGHRGPQETQYF
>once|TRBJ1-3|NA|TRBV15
TGTGCCACCAGCAGAAACCCGACGGAGATAAACACCATATATTTT
CATSRNPTEINTIYF
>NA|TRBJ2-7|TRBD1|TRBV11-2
TGTGCCAGCAGCACGGACAGGGAGTTCTACGAGCAGTACTTC
CASSTDREFYEQYF
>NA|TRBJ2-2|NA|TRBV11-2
TGTGCCAGCAGCTTAGTCCTCCACACCGGGGAGCTGTTTTTT
CASSLVLHTGELFF
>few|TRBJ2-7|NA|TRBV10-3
TGTGCCATCAGTGAGACAGGGCTGTACGAGCAGTACTTC
CAISETGLYEQYF
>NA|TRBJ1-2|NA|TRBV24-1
TGTGCCACCAGTGACACCGGGAGGGAGGCCGGCTACACCTTC
CATSDTGREAGYTF
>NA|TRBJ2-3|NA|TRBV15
TGTGCCACCAGCAGATTATCAGAGGGCAGGACCACAGGTACGCAGTATTTT
CATSRLSEGRTTGTQYF
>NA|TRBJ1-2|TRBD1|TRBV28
TGTGCCAGCCTACAGGGGTTCAACTATGGCTACACCTTC
CASLQGFNYGYTF
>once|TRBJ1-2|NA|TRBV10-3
TGTGCCATCAGTGAGGGGGTTTTACCGAACTATGGCTACACCTTC
CAISEGVLPNYGYTF
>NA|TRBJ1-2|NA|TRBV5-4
TGTGCCAGCAGCTTGGTTTCAGGCGGTGGCTACACCTTC
CASSLVSGGGYTF
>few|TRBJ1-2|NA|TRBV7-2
TGTGCCAGCAGCCCACGAGGGGCGTTTGGCTACACCTTC
CASSPRGAFGYTF
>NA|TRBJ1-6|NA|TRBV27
TGTGCCAGCAGGGGTGGGGTTAATTCACCCCTCCACTTT
CASRGGVNSPLHF
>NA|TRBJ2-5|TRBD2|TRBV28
TGTGCCAGCAGGACTAGCGGGACCGAGACCCAGTACTTC
CASRTSGTETQYF
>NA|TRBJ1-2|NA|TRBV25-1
TGTGCCAGCAATGGGGCTGACGGGGTCGGTGATGGCTACACCTTC
CASNGADGVGDGYTF
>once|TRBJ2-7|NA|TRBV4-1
TGCGCCAGCAGCCAAAGACCCCTAGCCGAGGCCTCCTACGAGCAGTACTTC
CASSQRPLAEASYEQYF
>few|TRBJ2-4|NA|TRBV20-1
TGCAGTGCTAACTCCCAGCAAGCCAAAAACATTCAGTACTTC
CSANSQQAKNIQYF
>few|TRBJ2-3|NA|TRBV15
TGTGCCACCAGCGGGAGTCCGAGCACAGATACGCAGTATTTT
CATSGSPSTDTQYF
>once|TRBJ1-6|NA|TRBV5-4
TGTGCCAGCAGCGACGGGACGGCTAATTCACCCCTCCACTTT
CASSDGTANSPLHF
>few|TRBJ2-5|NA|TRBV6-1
TGTGCCAGCAGTGAACTGGGGCGAGAGACCCAGTACTTC
CASSELGRETQYF
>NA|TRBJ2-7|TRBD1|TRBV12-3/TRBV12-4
TGTGCCAGCGGGACGACAGGGGAACGGTACGAGCAGTACTTC
CASGTTGERYEQYF
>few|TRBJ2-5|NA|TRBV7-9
TGTGCCAGCAGCTTAGCTGGGTCGGGGGAGACCCAGTACTTC
CASSLAGSGETQYF
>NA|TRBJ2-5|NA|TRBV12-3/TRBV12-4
TGTGCCAGCAGATCGAGCGGGCCGCAAGAGACCCAGTACTTC
CASRSSGPQETQYF
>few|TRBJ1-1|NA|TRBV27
TGTGCCAGCAGTTTAAGCAGGTCGAACACTGAAGCTTTCTTT
CASSLSRSNTEAFF
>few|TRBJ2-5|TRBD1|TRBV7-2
TGTGCCAGCAGCCTAGATCAGGGGGCTAAGACCCAGTACTTC
CASSLDQGAKTQYF
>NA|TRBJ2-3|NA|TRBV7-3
TGTGCCAGCAGCTTAGGTCTAGCTCCAGATACGCAGTATTTT
CASSLGLAPDTQYF
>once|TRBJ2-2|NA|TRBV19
TGTGCCAGTAGTTTGGGGCAGGTTGCCACCGGGGAGCTGTTTTTT
CASSLGQVATGELFF
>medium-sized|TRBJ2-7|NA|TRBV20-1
TGCAGTGCTAGAGATATGACAGGTCATCGCGAGCAGTACTTC
CSARDMTGHREQYF
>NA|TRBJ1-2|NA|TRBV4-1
TGCGCCAGCAGCCAAGATGAGGTCGGGGACTATGGCTACACCTTC
CASSQDEVGDYGYTF
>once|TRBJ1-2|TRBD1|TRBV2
TGTGCCAGCACCCCATGGACAGGGGCCGGCTACACCTTC
CASTPWTGAGYTF
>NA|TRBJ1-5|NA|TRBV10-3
TGTGCCACCAGTGAGTCAATAGGAGGGGGTTTTGGTCAGCCCCAGCATTTT
CATSESIGGGFGQPQHF
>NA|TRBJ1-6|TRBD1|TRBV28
TGTGCCAGCACCCGGGACAGCAATTCACCCCTCCACTTT
CASTRDSNSPLHF
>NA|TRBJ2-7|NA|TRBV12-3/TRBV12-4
TGTGCCAGCAGTATGACCTACGAGCAGTACTTC
CASSMTYEQYF
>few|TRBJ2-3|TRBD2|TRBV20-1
TGCAGTGCTAGAGCGGTGGGACTAGATACAGATACGCAGTATTTT
CSARAVGLDTDTQYF
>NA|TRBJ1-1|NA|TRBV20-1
TGCAGTGCTAGGTTAACCAGCGACCATCCGAACACTGAAGCTTTCTTT
CSARLTSDHPNTEAFF
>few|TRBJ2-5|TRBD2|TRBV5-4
TGTGCCAGCAGCGAGGGACTAGCGGGTGGGGAGACCCAGTACTTC
CASSEGLAGGETQYF